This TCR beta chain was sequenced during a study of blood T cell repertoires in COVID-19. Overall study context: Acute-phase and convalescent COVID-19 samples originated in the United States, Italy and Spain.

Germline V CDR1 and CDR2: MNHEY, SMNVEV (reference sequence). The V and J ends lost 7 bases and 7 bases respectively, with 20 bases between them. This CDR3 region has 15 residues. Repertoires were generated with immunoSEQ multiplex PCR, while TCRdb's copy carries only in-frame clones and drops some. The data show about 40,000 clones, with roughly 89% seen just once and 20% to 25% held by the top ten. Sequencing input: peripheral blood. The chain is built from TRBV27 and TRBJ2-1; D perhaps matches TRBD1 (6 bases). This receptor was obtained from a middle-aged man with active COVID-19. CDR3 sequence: CASTLVGGTRNEQFF. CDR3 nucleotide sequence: TGTGCCAGCACCTTAGTAGGGGGAACTAGGAATGAGCAGTTCTTC.